The present entry profiles one T cell receptor (beta chain) with its context. These data are taken from a study of blood T cell repertoires in COVID-19. Turning to the study itself: T cells, B-cell-depleted T cells, or PBMCs provided the cDNA or gDNA that served as material.

Per the study methods: Using reference gene primer amplification, nucleated cell counts were estimated. Repertoires were generated with immunoSEQ multiplex PCR, while TCRdb's copy carries only in-frame clones and drops some. V and J calls and clone size come straight from that table; D and trimming were deduced from the DNA. The sample contains a few hundred thousand clones, around nine tenths of which appear only once. The CDR3 spans 16 residues. Trimming removed 2 bases from V and 5 bases from J, with 19 bases in between. Germline V CDR1 and CDR2: SGHDT, YYEEEE. The source of this sequence is a woman aged 55-70 years with COVID-19, enrolled during active disease. Sequencing was performed on peripheral blood. This rearrangement joins TRBV5-6 to TRBJ1-1; TRBD1 is a possible D gene (6 bases). CDR3 sequence reads: CASSLRTVLSLTEAFF. CDR3 bases: TGTGCCAGCAGCTTACGGACAGTCCTCTCTTTGACTGAAGCTTTCTTT.